Listed here are 27 T cell receptor beta chains from one sample, sequenced in a study of human T cells and chemical hapten exposure. TCRdb analysed the RACE reads with MiXCR anew, one entry per CDR3 protein. The repertoire holds over 70,000 distinct CDR3 sequences, with 8.5% to 9% as singletons. Time point here: patch test 2, 6 weeks after DPC sensitization. Sample treatment: therapeutic diphenylcyclopropenone sensitization with weekly scalp DPC. The sequences come from whole blood, collected in connection with sensitization to the hapten diphenylcyclopropenone (DPC). The receptors were gathered from a woman between 50 and 59 years old with alopecia areata. Some clones in this sample may be carry-over from other donors' samples.

The CDR3 reads CASSMDRGAGETQYF. The CDR3 bases are TGTGCCAGCAGCATGGACAGGGGCGCCGGGGAGACCCAGTACTTC. The J gene is TRBJ2-5, the V gene TRBV7-2, with 9 positions matching TRBD1. CDR3 length: 15 residues. The V gene's germline CDR1 is SGHTA and CDR2 FQGNSA. Trimming removed 5 bases from V and 5 bases from J; junction bases left unmatched: 9.

The chain links TRBV27 to TRBJ2-1; maybe TRBD2 (5 bases). The length of the CDR3 is 15 residues. Germline CDR1 reads MNHEY; CDR2 reads SMNVEV (reference sequence). V was cut by 2 bases and J by 10 bases, with 18 bases left in between. The CDR3 spells CASSLRGTVSYEQFF. The CDR3 bases are TGTGCCAGCAGTTTACGGGGTACCGTGTCCTACGAGCAGTTCTTC.

This clonotype was counted only a few times. The V call is TRBV28, the J call TRBJ2-5, with 9 bases that match TRBD1. Germline V gene sequence: CDR1 MDHEN, CDR2 SYDVKM. The V and J ends lost 5 bases and 3 bases, in that order; junction bases with no gene match: 4. This CDR3 has 14 amino acids. CDR3 bases: TGTGCCAGCAGTACAGGGGGCTTGGAAGAGACCCAGTACTTC. Translating gives CASSTGGLEETQYF.

This chain connects TRBV6-5 to TRBJ2-2, with a weak D call TRBD1 (6 bases). This CDR3 comprises 16 residues. Between the trimmed V and J ends, which lost 2 bases and 4 bases, there was a span of 14 bases. Germline V gene sequence: CDR1 MNHEY, CDR2 SVGAGI. CDR3 amino acids: CASSYRDTSGTGELFF. CDR3 DNA: TGTGCCAGCAGTTACCGGGACACCTCGGGCACCGGGGAGCTGTTTTTT.

This clonotype was seen a few times. J is TRBJ2-7 and V is TRBV23-1; D is unclear. TRBV23-1 is an open reading frame whose function is uncertain. Trimming stripped 0 bases from V and 2 bases from J, with 11 bases between. The CDR3 contains 15 residues. The CDR3 nucleotides are TGCGCCAGCAGTCAATCCCGGAGTGGGGCCTACGAGCAGTACTTC. This encodes CASSQSRSGAYEQYF.

This clonotype is medium-sized by share. The chain couples TRBV29-1 to TRBJ2-1; D is possibly TRBD2 (6 bases). The CDR3 totals 13 residues. V was shortened by 3 bases and J by 8 bases, with 14 bases between the two germline ends. CDR1 is SQVTM, CDR2 ANQGSEA, per germline. The CDR3 DNA follows: TGCAGCGTTGATCGCCCCAGGGAGGATGAGCAGTTCTTC. Its translation is CSVDRPREDEQFF.

The chain uses TRBV12-3 or TRBV12-4 and TRBJ1-5; weak D call: TRBD1 (5 bases). Trimming shortened V by 3 bases and J by 6 bases, and 12 bases separated the two germline ends. CDR3 length: 14 amino acids. DNA of the CDR3: TGTGCCAGCAGTTTGGGGTCAGGGCGTCAGCCCCAGCATTTT. Translated: CASSLGSGRQPQHF.

On this clonotype: Relative to the germline gene, one junction end is altered; a read error may explain this. The gene calls are TRBV10-3 and TRBJ2-1; TRBD2 is a possible D gene (5 bases). CDR1 and CDR2 (germline): ENHRY, SYGVKD. This CDR3 has 14 amino acids. CDR3 protein: CAISEASSSNEQFF. The CDR3 DNA is TGTGCCATCAGTGAGGCTAGCTCCTCCAATGAGCAGTTCTTC.

The chain combines TRBV28 with TRBJ2-5; D is perhaps TRBD1 (8 bases). This CDR3 is 14 amino acids long. V dropped 5 bases and J dropped 5 bases, with 15 bases sitting between them. Germline CDR1 is MDHEN and CDR2 is SYDVKM. CDR3 amino acids: CASSPTGGGETQYF. DNA for the CDR3: TGTGCCAGCAGTCCCACAGGGGGGGGGGAGACCCAGTACTTC.

This clonotype was seen a few times. V gene TRBV20-1 combines with J gene TRBJ2-5, with 7 bases fitting TRBD2. Looked up from germline, CDR1 is DFQATT and CDR2 is SNEGSKA (reference sequence). Losses at the gene ends were 6 bases for V and 4 bases for J; bases not matched to a gene: 5. The CDR3 is made up of 12 amino acids. The CDR3 loop reads CSAPSGVETQYF. The CDR3 DNA reads TGCAGTGCCCCGAGCGGGGTAGAGACCCAGTACTTC.

This clonotype was recorded a few times. The chain recombines TRBV5-5 with TRBJ2-7; D unresolved. The CDR3 is 14 residues long. Germline CDR1 reads SGHKS; CDR2 reads YYEKEE (reference sequence). Trimming took off 3 bases at V and 1 base at J, with 11 bases between the two ends. The CDR3 here is CASSSEQWSYEQYF. DNA for the CDR3: TGTGCCAGCAGCTCGGAGCAGTGGTCCTACGAGCAGTACTTC.

The chain has TRBV20-1 and TRBJ2-4; 8 bases align to TRBD2. This CDR3 region has 15 residues. V dropped 4 bases and J dropped 1; count of bases not matched to a gene: 6. Looked up from germline, CDR1 is DFQATT and CDR2 is SNEGSKA (reference sequence). In nucleotides, the CDR3 is TGCAGTGCTAATAGAGCGGGGGCTGCCAAAAACATTCAGTACTTC. The encoded protein is CSANRAGAAKNIQYF.

This clonotype was recorded many times. The J gene is TRBJ1-5, the V gene TRBV7-8; no definite D call. CDR3 length: 14 amino acids. Germline V gene lookup returns CDR1 SGHVS and CDR2 FQNEAQ. V was shortened by 4 bases and J by 7 bases, with 14 bases between the two germline ends. The DNA of the CDR3 is TGTGCCAGCAGCTCTCAGGTGCTGGGCCAGCCCCAGCATTTT. Protein product: CASSSQVLGQPQHF.

Many counts were recorded for this clonotype. This rearrangement joins TRBV30 to TRBJ1-4; D is uncertain. The CDR3 is 13 amino acids. Trimming took 1 base from V and 4 from J, leaving 7 bases between them. From germline, CDR1 is GTSNPN and CDR2 SVGIG (reference sequence). CDR3 nucleotides: TGTGCCTGGAGTGGAGTCCTTAATGAAAAACTGTTTTTT. As protein: CAWSGVLNEKLFF.

This clonotype was observed a handful of times. The chain joins TRBV29-1 to TRBJ2-1; TRBD1 agrees at 10 bases. V lost 7 bases and J lost 2; bases outside the gene matches: 5. This CDR3 comprises 14 residues. The V gene's germline CDR1 is SQVTM and CDR2 ANQGSEA. The DNA for the CDR3 is TGCAGCGCTAAGGGACAGGGGACCTACAATGAGCAGTTCTTC. This translates into CSAKGQGTYNEQFF.

The rearrangement links TRBV5-4 to TRBJ1-1; D call uncertain. V was shortened by 0 bases and J by 1 base, with 19 bases between the two germline ends. This CDR3 region has 18 residues. Germline loops: CDR1 SGHNT, CDR2 YYREEE (reference sequence). CDR3 residues: CASSLAISSSTPNTEAFF. CDR3 DNA sequence: TGTGCCAGCAGCTTGGCCATAAGCAGTTCCACCCCGAACACTGAAGCTTTCTTT.

J is TRBJ2-7 and V is TRBV4-3; tentatively, D is TRBD1 or TRBD2 (5 bases each). The CDR3 length is 14 residues. V gave up 1 base and J gave up 3 bases, with 10 bases separating them. Germline-derived CDR1 and CDR2 are LGHNA and YSLEER. The CDR3 reads CASSQARGSYEQYF. In DNA, the CDR3 is TGCGCCAGCAGCCAAGCGAGGGGTAGCTACGAGCAGTACTTC.

The table lists this clonotype with many counts. The rearrangement uses TRBV18 and TRBJ2-1, with 9 positions matching TRBD2. There are 15 residues in the CDR3. J lost 6 bases, V lost 2 bases, and 5 bases had no gene match. CDR1 is KGHSH and CDR2 is LQKENI in the germline V gene. In DNA, the CDR3 is TGTGCCAGCTCACCAGTGCGGGGGGGCAGCAATGAGCAGTTCTTC. Translation gives CASSPVRGGSNEQFF.

The chain is built from TRBV11-2 and TRBJ1-1; 9 bases match TRBD1. The CDR3 is 15 amino acids. Germline V lookup: CDR1 SGHAT, CDR2 FQNNGV. With V trimmed by 4 bases and J by 4 bases, 7 bases remained unmatched. CDR3 sequence: CASSSPGQGSTEAFF. As DNA, the CDR3 is TGTGCCAGCAGCTCACCGGGACAGGGATCCACTGAAGCTTTCTTT. The complete variable domain, with remaining parts taken from reference TRBV11-2 and TRBJ1-1, reads EAGVAQSPRYKIIEKRQSVAFWCNPISGHATLYWYQQILGQGPKLLIQFQNNGVVDDSQLPKDRFSAERLKGVDSTLKIQPAKLEDSAVYLCASSSPGQGSTEAFFGQGTRLTVV.

This clonotype has a handful of counts. The gene calls are TRBV9 and TRBJ2-1; 9 nucleotides match TRBD2. CDR1 and CDR2 from the germline V gene are SGDLS and YYNGEE. This CDR3 has 15 residues. The ends lost 0 bases at V and 6 bases at J; junction bases unmatched: 4. DNA of the CDR3: TGTGCCAGCAGCGTAGACCCAGCGGGAGGCAATGAGCAGTTCTTC. Its protein is CASSVDPAGGNEQFF.

This clonotype showed up many times. Written as DNA, the CDR3 is TGTGCCAGCACTCCCTGGACAGGGGGAAACACCATATATTTT. This codes for CASTPWTGGNTIYF. J is TRBJ1-3 and V is TRBV7-2; 8 nucleotides line up with TRBD1. Germline V gene lookup returns CDR1 SGHTA and CDR2 FQGNSA. V trimming: 7 bases; J trimming: 4 bases; junction bases outside the gene matches: 6. The CDR3 sequence is 14 residues long. The whole variable domain, remainder taken from reference TRBV7-2 and TRBJ1-3, is GAGVSQSPSNKVTEKGKDVELRCDPISGHTALYWYRQSLGQGLEFLIYFQGNSAPDKSGLPSDRFSAERTGGSVSTLTIQRTQQEDSAVYLCASTPWTGGNTIYFGEGSWLTVV.

In its sample, this clonotype was seen many times. The genes are TRBV6-5 and TRBJ1-1; a weak D match, TRBD1 (5 bases). Trimming cost V 6 bases and J 0 bases, with 8 bases left between them. Per the germline V gene, CDR1 is MNHEY and CDR2 is SVGAGI. CDR3 size: 13 residues. The CDR3, as DNA: TGTGCCAGCAGCTCGACAGTGAACACTGAAGCTTTCTTT. This encodes CASSSTVNTEAFF.

This clonotype was counted many times. The chain joins TRBV6-6 to TRBJ2-2; 9 bases align to TRBD1. The CDR3 contains 16 residues. V shed 4 bases and J 5 bases; nucleotides not matched to a gene: 8. Germline V gene sequence: CDR1 MNHNY, CDR2 SVGAGI (reference sequence). The CDR3 sequence is CASSSTSGTGTGELFF. The CDR3 DNA follows: TGTGCCAGCAGTTCCACGTCCGGGACAGGGACCGGGGAGCTGTTTTTT.

CDR3 region: CASSLAVGSGADTQYF. In nucleotides, the CDR3 is TGTGCCAGCAGCTTAGCGGTGGGATCCGGGGCAGATACGCAGTATTTT. The genes are TRBV7-9 and TRBJ2-3; possible D gene TRBD2, 5 bases. Trimming removed 0 bases from V and 4 bases from J, with 14 bases in between. Germline CDR1 is SEHNR and CDR2 is FQNEAQ (reference sequence). This CDR3 has 16 residues.

The chain has TRBV29-1 and TRBJ2-1, with 9 bases matching TRBD2. The CDR3 has 13 residues. Germline CDR1 is SQVTM and CDR2 is ANQGSEA. CDR3 amino acids: CRAAGLAFDEQFF. CDR3 DNA: TGCAGGGCCGCGGGACTAGCATTCGATGAGCAGTTCTTC.

This clonotype was detected many times. J is TRBJ1-2 and V is TRBV2; unclear D gene. The CDR3 runs 17 residues. V lost 2 bases to trimming and J lost 0 bases, with 16 bases between them. The germline V gene has CDR1 SNHLY and CDR2 FYNNEI. CDR3 in amino acids: CASSETQEPLANYGYTF. The CDR3 DNA follows: TGTGCCAGCAGTGAAACACAAGAACCCCTAGCTAACTATGGCTACACCTTC.

This clonotype has a handful of counts. V and J are TRBV20-1 and TRBJ2-7; D remains ambiguous. CDR3 length: 15 residues. Trimming pared 2 bases from V and 3 bases from J, leaving 17 bases between. CDR1 DFQATT and CDR2 SNEGSKA come from the germline V gene (reference sequence). The chain's CDR3 is CSARKDARSFYEQYF. DNA for the CDR3: TGCAGTGCTAGAAAGGACGCCCGCTCCTTCTACGAGCAGTACTTC.